Following are 27 T cell receptor beta chains from one sample sequenced in a study of cytomegalovirus exposure and HLA in healthy donors. A multiplex PCR was run with 60 Vbeta primers and 13 Jbeta primers. Using immunoSEQ multiplex PCR, the repertoire was profiled, and TCRdb retains in-frame clones only, with some absent. The data show roughly 180,000 clones, about 77% seen once. The specimen was PBMCs. The source of these receptors is a man between 25 and 39 years old in good health and CMV-seronegative.

The rearrangement links TRBV4-2 to TRBJ2-5; D is perhaps TRBD2 (5 bases). The germline V gene has CDR1 LGHNA and CDR2 YNFKEQ. The CDR3 contains 15 residues. The V and J ends lost 0 bases and 4 bases respectively, with 12 bases between them. The DNA of the CDR3 is TGTGCCAGCAGCCAAGAGTATACTGCGGGAGAGACCCAGTACTTC. Its translation is CASSQEYTAGETQYF.

This clone was recorded a few times. The rearrangement uses TRBV4-2 and TRBJ2-1, with 10 bases identical to TRBD2. The J segment lost 2 bases and the V segment lost 0 bases, leaving 4 bases of the junction unmatched. There are 17 residues in the CDR3. Germline CDR1 is LGHNA and CDR2 is YNFKEQ. CDR3 nucleotides: TGTGCCAGCAGCCAAGAACCCAGCGGGAGGGCCTACAATGAGCAGTTCTTC. This gives the protein CASSQEPSGRAYNEQFF.

The chain combines TRBV7-3 with TRBJ2-7, with 8 bases that match TRBD1. V dropped 6 bases and J dropped 1; count of bases not matched to a gene: 2. Germline values: CDR1 SGHTA, CDR2 FQGTGA. The CDR3 runs to 13 residues. CDR3 sequence: CASRGQGSYEQYF. In DNA form, the CDR3 reads TGTGCCAGCAGAGGACAGGGTTCCTACGAGCAGTACTTC.

The V call is TRBV7-3, the J call TRBJ2-1; 9 bases match TRBD2. Trimming took 5 bases from V and 7 from J; bases not matched to a gene: 6. The CDR3 spans 14 residues. The germline gives CDR1 SGHTA, CDR2 FQGTGA. The CDR3 DNA is TGTGCCAGCAGCCTAGGGACTAGCTTGAATGAGCAGTTCTTC. This gives the protein CASSLGTSLNEQFF.

The chain combines TRBV9 with TRBJ2-3; 9 positions agree with TRBD1. Germline CDR1 reads SGDLS; CDR2 reads YYNGEE. V lost 6 bases and J lost 0; bases outside the gene matches: 14. This CDR3 has 18 amino acids. The CDR3 coding sequence is TGTGCCAGCACCGTCCGGGACAGGGTAGACTATAGCACAGATACGCAGTATTTT. Its translation is CASTVRDRVDYSTDTQYF.

This chain joins TRBV27 and TRBJ1-4, with 8 bases lining up with TRBD1. Germline lookup yields CDR1 MNHEY and CDR2 SMNVEV (reference sequence). The CDR3 length is 16 residues. The trim removed 6 bases at V and 4 bases at J, leaving 10 bases unmatched. CDR3 nucleotides: TGTGCCAGCAGCCTCGGGCAGGGGGCCGGTAATGAAAAACTGTTTTTT. Translated, it gives CASSLGQGAGNEKLFF.

V is TRBV7-2 and J is TRBJ1-5, with 9 bases fitting TRBD1. The CDR3 loop spans 17 amino acids. J was trimmed by 0 bases and V by 5 bases; bases with no gene match: 8. CDR1 SGHTA and CDR2 FQGNSA come from the germline V gene. CDR3 in amino acids: CASSRGQGIYSNQPQHF. CDR3 sequence (DNA): TGTGCCAGCAGCAGAGGACAGGGGATCTATAGCAATCAGCCCCAGCATTTT.

This clone was observed a handful of times. J is TRBJ1-2 and V is TRBV6-1, with a possible D match to TRBD1 (5 bases). Trimming removed 1 base at V and 8 bases at J, with 17 bases between. Germline V gene data show CDR1 as MNHNS and CDR2 as SASEGT. This CDR3 has 15 amino acids. The CDR3 loop is CASSEVTSGVWGYTF. The CDR3 DNA follows: TGTGCCAGCAGTGAAGTGACGTCGGGGGTGTGGGGCTACACCTTC.

The chain joins TRBV6-6 to TRBJ2-7; 7 positions match TRBD2. V shed 5 bases and J 4 bases; nucleotides not matched to a gene: 8. Germline CDR1 MNHNY, CDR2 SVGAGI (reference sequence). CDR3 length equals 14 residues. This CDR3 is CASSLAALTYEQYF. CDR3 nucleotides: TGTGCCAGCAGTCTAGCGGCGCTTACTTACGAGCAGTACTTC.

This clone was observed a handful of times. This chain connects TRBV10-2 to TRBJ1-3, with D hard to call. Germline V CDR1 and CDR2: WSHSY, SAAADI. CDR3 length: 15 residues. The V and J ends lost 2 bases and 0 bases respectively, with 8 bases between them. For the CDR3, the DNA is TGCGCCAGCAGTGAGGCAAGGAGCTCTGGAAACACCATATATTTT. Translated, it gives CASSEARSSGNTIYF.

The chain combines TRBV5-1 with TRBJ2-7; the D is unclear. Germline V gene data show CDR1 as SGHRS and CDR2 as YFSETQ. The ends were cut back, 0 bases at V and 3 bases at J, with 7 bases in the middle. The CDR3 has 13 residues. CDR3 nucleotide sequence: TGCGCCAGCAGCTTGGACAGACACTACGAGCAGTACTTC. It is translated as CASSLDRHYEQYF.

V and J are TRBV6-1 and TRBJ2-3, with 9 nucleotides matching TRBD2. This CDR3 has 14 amino acids. The V and J ends lost 4 bases and 3 bases, in that order; junction bases with no gene match: 2. CDR1 MNHNS and CDR2 SASEGT come from the germline V gene. The CDR3 loop is CASSVSGRTDTQYF. For the CDR3, the DNA is TGTGCCAGCAGTGTTAGCGGGAGAACAGATACGCAGTATTTT.

The rearrangement uses TRBV25-1 and TRBJ2-7; 8 bases align to TRBD1. This CDR3 is 16 amino acids long. The trim removed 5 bases at V and 7 bases at J, leaving 16 bases unmatched. Germline CDR1 MGHDK, CDR2 SYGVNS. For the CDR3, the DNA is TGTGCCAGCAGTCCAACCGACAGGGGCCGTTTGGGGGAGCAGTACTTC. Residues: CASSPTDRGRLGEQYF.

This clone was seen only once. The CDR3 protein is CASTYPLVDEQFF. CDR3 DNA: TGTGCCAGCACCTACCCACTTGTCGATGAGCAGTTCTTC. The chain couples TRBV28 to TRBJ2-1, with unresolved D. V was trimmed by 7 bases and J by 8 bases, leaving 15 bases between them. The CDR3 spans 13 residues. CDR1 is MDHEN, CDR2 SYDVKM, per germline.

This clone was counted a single time. The CDR3 region is CASSPRQGSQPQHF. CDR3 nucleotide sequence: TGCGCCAGCAGCCCAAGACAGGGCTCACAGCCCCAGCATTTT. The chain links TRBV4-1 to TRBJ1-5; 7 bases fit TRBD1. The CDR3 contains 14 residues. After removal of 4 bases from V and 7 bases from J, the junction contained 7 bases not matched to a gene. Germline loops: CDR1 MGHRA, CDR2 YSYEKL.

The V call is TRBV29-1, the J call TRBJ2-7; 7 bases agree with TRBD1. The CDR3 runs to 15 residues. Looked up from germline, CDR1 is SQVTM and CDR2 is ANQGSEA. The V and J ends lost 3 bases and 1 base, in that order; junction bases with no gene match: 9. The CDR3 region has the DNA TGCAGCGTTGAGGGGCTTCCGGGACAGTCCTACGAGCAGTACTTC. Its translation: CSVEGLPGQSYEQYF.

This clone has only a few counts. This rearrangement joins TRBV30 to TRBJ1-3, with D perhaps matching TRBD1 (5 bases). The germline gives CDR1 GTSNPN, CDR2 SVGIG (reference sequence). The CDR3 runs 13 residues. Deletions cut 8 bases from V and 4 bases from J, with 15 bases between. CDR3 bases: TGTGCCGGGGCCCGGAGAACCGGAAACACCATATATTTT. It encodes CAGARRTGNTIYF.

V is TRBV18 and J is TRBJ2-1, with D tentatively TRBD2 (5 bases). This CDR3 spans 17 amino acids. The germline V and J ends were trimmed by 2 bases and 0 bases, with 14 bases remaining between them. Per the germline V gene, CDR1 is KGHSH and CDR2 is LQKENI. This CDR3 reads CASSPVGGSSSYNEQFF. The DNA of the CDR3 is TGTGCCAGCTCACCAGTTGGCGGGTCGAGCTCCTACAATGAGCAGTTCTTC.

The genes are TRBV28 and TRBJ1-5; weak D call: TRBD1 (6 bases). Germline assignment: CDR1 MDHEN and CDR2 SYDVKM. Trimming took off 3 bases at V and 4 bases at J, with 10 bases between the two ends. The CDR3 totals 14 residues. The DNA of the CDR3 is TGTGCCAGCAGTTTTCAGGGGTGGAATCAGCCCCAGCATTTT. Residues: CASSFQGWNQPQHF.

This chain joins TRBV5-4 and TRBJ2-2, with D tentatively TRBD1 (6 bases). The CDR3 has 15 amino acids. The V and J ends lost 4 bases and 0 bases respectively, with 10 bases between them. CDR1 and CDR2 (germline): SGHNT, YYREEE (reference sequence). The DNA of the CDR3 is TGTGCCAGCAGCGGGGGCCATTCGAACACCGGGGAGCTGTTTTTT. Amino acid sequence: CASSGGHSNTGELFF.

This clone was detected a few times. The genes are TRBV6-5 and TRBJ1-5, with 7 bases matching TRBD1. Germline-derived CDR1 and CDR2 are MNHEY and SVGAGI. The CDR3 extends over 12 amino acids. V was pared by 8 bases and J by 2 bases, with 0 bases of the junction left unmatched. DNA for the CDR3: TGTGCCAGCGGGACAGGCAATCAGCCCCAGCATTTT. Translating it yields CASGTGNQPQHF.

This chain uses TRBV2 with TRBJ1-5; 8 positions agree with TRBD1. The CDR3 extends over 15 amino acids. The V gene end was trimmed by 2 bases and the J gene end by 6 bases; junction bases not matched to a gene: 6. CDR1 and CDR2 (germline): SNHLY, FYNNEI. The CDR3 sequence: CASSETSGGTQPQHF. Written as DNA, the CDR3 is TGTGCCAGCAGTGAAACGTCAGGGGGCACTCAGCCCCAGCATTTT. Complete variable domain (other parts from reference TRBV2 and TRBJ1-5): EPEVTQTPSHQVTQMGQEVILRCVPISNHLYFYWYRQILGQKVEFLVSFYNNEISEKSEIFDDQFSVERPDGSNFTLKIRSTKLEDSAMYFCASSETSGGTQPQHFGDGTRLSIL.

Only one count was recorded for this clone. V usage is TRBV2 and J usage is TRBJ1-1; 10 bases line up with TRBD1. J gave up 0 bases and V 8 bases, and 9 bases lay outside the gene matches. This CDR3 is built from 16 residues. Germline loops: CDR1 SNHLY, CDR2 FYNNEI. The DNA of the CDR3 is TGTGCCAGCGGGGGACAGGGGATTTTCATGAACACTGAAGCTTTCTTT. It is translated as CASGGQGIFMNTEAFF.

The count of this clone is one. V usage is TRBV6-4 and J usage is TRBJ2-7; D may be TRBD2 (5 bases). The CDR3 runs 16 residues. CDR1 is MRHNA, CDR2 SNTAGT, per germline. V was clipped by 2 bases and J by 2 bases, with 16 bases between them. In DNA form, the CDR3 reads TGTGCCAGCAGTGACCTCTGGGGAGCGCCGACCTACGAGCAGTACTTC. Translation gives CASSDLWGAPTYEQYF.

On this clone: The germline gene is not matched at one end of the junction; a read error may be the cause. The chain is built from TRBV19 and TRBJ1-2; D possibly corresponds to TRBD1 (5 bases). Germline-derived CDR1 and CDR2 are LNHDA and SQIVND (reference sequence). The CDR3 is 8 residues long. DNA for the CDR3: TGTGCCGGGGGAGGGAGGTCCTTC. Translated: CAGGGRSF.

This chain joins TRBV5-1 and TRBJ2-2; 12 bases align to TRBD1. V was pared by 2 bases and J by 6 bases, with 2 bases of the junction left unmatched. The length of the CDR3 is 15 residues. Germline lookup yields CDR1 SGHRS and CDR2 YFSETQ. The CDR3 nucleotides are TGCGCCAGCAGCTTAGGGACAGGGGGCTCCGGGGAGCTGTTTTTT. This codes for CASSLGTGGSGELFF. Full variable domain (rest looked up from reference TRBV5-1 and TRBJ2-2): KAGVTQTPRYLIKTRGQQVTLSCSPISGHRSVSWYQQTPGQGLQFLFEYFSETQRNKGNFPGRFSGRQFSNSRSEMNVSTLELGDSALYLCASSLGTGGSGELFFGEGSRLTVL.

The J gene is TRBJ2-7, the V gene TRBV7-9, with TRBD2 matching 7 bases. The CDR3 spans 13 residues. V was clipped by 4 bases and J by 6 bases; unmatched bases: 6. Germline V gives CDR1 SEHNR, CDR2 FQNEAQ (reference sequence). CDR3 DNA sequence: TGTGCCAGCAGCTGGGAGGGGTTAGGCGAGCAGTACTTC. Translating it yields CASSWEGLGEQYF.